A selection of T cell receptor beta chains follows, all from one sample in a study of spatial heterogeneity in lung cancer. TCRdb called the 5' RACE reads again in MiXCR, with one record for every CDR3 protein. Here the sample spans over 85,000 distinct CDR3 sequences, approximately 20% being singletons. Sample: PBMCs, taken at follow-up. These receptor sequences come from a male donor with early-stage non-small cell lung cancer. Each CDR3 is given with its conserved first and last residue. A D gene is named only where the DNA matches it firmly. The size field is filled for only some rows; it gives once, few, many or a size class.

v_call: TRBV20-1; j_call: TRBJ1-1; clone_size: few; d_call: TRBD1; cdr3_aa: CSASPIQGANTEAFF; cdr3_nt: TGCAGTGCTAGCCCCATACAGGGGGCGAACACTGAAGCTTTCTTT
v_call: TRBV7-8; j_call: TRBJ2-5; clone_size: few; d_call: .; cdr3_aa: CASSLVRASRQETQYF; cdr3_nt: TGTGCCAGCAGCTTAGTTCGTGCTAGTAGGCAAGAGACCCAGTACTTC
v_call: TRBV20-1; j_call: TRBJ1-2; clone_size: .; d_call: .; cdr3_aa: CSAAGATNYGYTF; cdr3_nt: TGCAGTGCGGCGGGGGCAACCAACTATGGCTACACCTTC
v_call: TRBV12-3/TRBV12-4; j_call: TRBJ2-3; clone_size: .; d_call: .; cdr3_aa: CASSPLDTQYF; cdr3_nt: TGTGCCAGCAGCCCCCTGGATACGCAGTATTTT
v_call: TRBV24-1; j_call: TRBJ2-3; clone_size: few; d_call: .; cdr3_aa: CATTGVPPEDTQYF; cdr3_nt: TGTGCCACCACCGGAGTCCCGCCAGAAGATACGCAGTATTTT
v_call: TRBV27; j_call: TRBJ1-6; clone_size: .; d_call: .; cdr3_aa: CASSPGRVSDSPLHF; cdr3_nt: TGTGCCAGCAGTCCAGGTCGGGTTTCAGATTCACCCCTCCACTTT
v_call: TRBV3-1; j_call: TRBJ2-5; clone_size: few; d_call: .; cdr3_aa: CASSPVAGAQETQYF; cdr3_nt: TGTGCCAGCAGCCCCGTGGCGGGGGCCCAAGAGACCCAGTACTTC
v_call: TRBV7-3; j_call: TRBJ2-2; clone_size: .; d_call: .; cdr3_aa: CASSSRQVRNTGELFF; cdr3_nt: TGTGCCAGCAGCTCGCGACAGGTCAGAAACACCGGGGAGCTGTTTTTT
v_call: TRBV20-1; j_call: TRBJ2-1; clone_size: few; d_call: .; cdr3_aa: CSARGTNYNEQFF; cdr3_nt: TGCAGTGCTAGAGGGACAAACTACAATGAGCAGTTCTTC
v_call: TRBV6-1; j_call: TRBJ1-1; clone_size: .; d_call: .; cdr3_aa: CASSFGTKNTEAFF; cdr3_nt: TGTGCCAGCAGTTTCGGGACCAAAAACACTGAAGCTTTCTTT
v_call: TRBV4-3; j_call: TRBJ2-1; clone_size: .; d_call: .; cdr3_aa: CASSQGFEQFF; cdr3_nt: TGCGCCAGCAGCCAGGGATTTGAGCAGTTCTTC
v_call: TRBV7-2; j_call: TRBJ2-3; clone_size: .; d_call: TRBD2; cdr3_aa: CASSLALMASGGAAPSTDTQYF; cdr3_nt: TGTGCCAGCAGCTTAGCGCTTATGGCTAGCGGGGGGGCCGCCCCTAGCACAGATACGCAGTATTTT
v_call: TRBV2; j_call: TRBJ2-3; clone_size: few; d_call: .; cdr3_aa: CASRRSGEADTQYF; cdr3_nt: TGTGCCAGCAGGCGCTCAGGGGAGGCCGATACGCAGTATTTT
v_call: TRBV20-1; j_call: TRBJ2-7; clone_size: .; d_call: .; cdr3_aa: CSSMGSGWGNEQYF; cdr3_nt: TGCAGTTCTATGGGATCTGGGTGGGGAAACGAGCAGTACTTC
v_call: TRBV23-1; j_call: TRBJ1-5; clone_size: medium-sized; d_call: TRBD1; cdr3_aa: CASSRIPGQGRLSNQPQHF; cdr3_nt: TGCGCCAGCAGTCGAATCCCGGGACAGGGGCGGCTAAGCAATCAGCCCCAGCATTTT
v_call: TRBV20-1; j_call: TRBJ2-2; clone_size: few; d_call: .; cdr3_aa: CSAKDFYTGELFF; cdr3_nt: TGCAGTGCCAAGGACTTTTACACCGGGGAGCTGTTTTTT
v_call: TRBV20-1; j_call: TRBJ2-2; clone_size: few; d_call: .; cdr3_aa: CSARDFSGLNTGELFF; cdr3_nt: TGCAGTGCTAGAGATTTTTCTGGACTGAACACCGGGGAGCTGTTTTTT
v_call: TRBV20-1; j_call: TRBJ2-3; clone_size: few; d_call: TRBD1; cdr3_aa: CSARDLRQGSPTGRDTQYF; cdr3_nt: TGCAGTGCTAGAGATCTGAGACAGGGCTCTCCCACTGGAAGAGATACGCAGTATTTT
v_call: TRBV20-1; j_call: TRBJ2-7; clone_size: few; d_call: TRBD2; cdr3_aa: CSAGPGTSGSYEQYF; cdr3_nt: TGCAGTGCTGGACCCGGGACTAGCGGATCCTACGAGCAGTACTTC
v_call: TRBV12-3/TRBV12-4; j_call: TRBJ1-5; clone_size: .; d_call: .; cdr3_aa: CASTRGPRTQHF; cdr3_nt: TGTGCCAGCACCCGGGGACCTCGGACCCAGCATTTT
v_call: TRBV12-3/TRBV12-4; j_call: TRBJ2-6; clone_size: few; d_call: .; cdr3_aa: CASSLSSGANVLTF; cdr3_nt: TGTGCCAGCAGTTTAAGCTCTGGGGCCAACGTCCTGACTTTC
v_call: TRBV7-2; j_call: TRBJ2-3; clone_size: few; d_call: .; cdr3_aa: CASSQQPGSSTDTQYF; cdr3_nt: TGTGCCAGCAGCCAACAACCGGGATCTAGCACAGATACGCAGTATTTT
v_call: TRBV6-5; j_call: TRBJ2-2; clone_size: .; d_call: TRBD2; cdr3_aa: CASSYRTRSTGELFF; cdr3_nt: TGTGCCAGCAGTTATAGGACTAGATCCACCGGGGAGCTGTTTTTT
v_call: TRBV6-2/TRBV6-3; j_call: TRBJ1-5; clone_size: few; d_call: .; cdr3_aa: CASSYSKGISNQPQHF; cdr3_nt: TGTGCCAGCAGTTACTCGAAGGGTATTAGCAATCAGCCCCAGCATTTT
v_call: TRBV12-3/TRBV12-4; j_call: TRBJ1-2; clone_size: many; d_call: .; cdr3_aa: CASSPPGMGGYTF; cdr3_nt: TGTGCCAGCAGCCCGCCCGGGATGGGCGGCTACACCTTC
v_call: TRBV5-1; j_call: TRBJ2-6; clone_size: many; d_call: .; cdr3_aa: CASSLVAGANVLTF; cdr3_nt: TGCGCCAGCAGCTTGGTAGCTGGGGCCAACGTCCTGACTTTC
v_call: TRBV29-1; j_call: TRBJ2-7; clone_size: .; d_call: .; cdr3_aa: CSGRDTSSYEQYF; cdr3_nt: TGCAGCGGCCGGGACACCAGCTCCTACGAGCAGTACTTC
v_call: TRBV24-1; j_call: TRBJ2-5; clone_size: .; d_call: TRBD2; cdr3_aa: CATSDRTSGSQETQYF; cdr3_nt: TGTGCCACCAGTGATCGGACTAGCGGGAGTCAAGAGACCCAGTACTTC
v_call: TRBV5-6; j_call: TRBJ2-1; clone_size: few; d_call: .; cdr3_aa: CASSLATQGYEQFF; cdr3_nt: TGTGCCAGCAGCCTAGCCACACAGGGCTATGAGCAGTTCTTC
v_call: TRBV6-2/TRBV6-3; j_call: TRBJ1-4; clone_size: few; d_call: .; cdr3_aa: CASSYSTEDHEKLFF; cdr3_nt: TGTGCCAGCAGTTACTCGACGGAGGATCATGAAAAACTGTTTTTT
v_call: TRBV12-3/TRBV12-4; j_call: TRBJ1-5; clone_size: .; d_call: .; cdr3_aa: CASTPAGESTDTQHF; cdr3_nt: TGTGCCAGCACCCCAGCGGGAGAATCGACAGATACGCAGCATTTT
v_call: TRBV7-2; j_call: TRBJ2-3; clone_size: .; d_call: .; cdr3_aa: CASSLRGGGTDTQYF; cdr3_nt: TGTGCCAGCAGCTTAAGGGGGGGCGGTACAGATACGCAGTATTTT
v_call: TRBV5-6; j_call: TRBJ2-1; clone_size: .; d_call: TRBD1; cdr3_aa: CASSSGQSNEQFF; cdr3_nt: TGTGCCAGCAGCTCGGGACAGAGCAATGAGCAGTTCTTC
v_call: TRBV14; j_call: TRBJ2-3; clone_size: few; d_call: .; cdr3_aa: CASRGTSTDTQYF; cdr3_nt: TGTGCCAGCAGAGGGACTAGCACAGATACGCAGTATTTT
v_call: TRBV4-1; j_call: TRBJ2-5; clone_size: .; d_call: .; cdr3_aa: CASSQDWTEETQYF; cdr3_nt: TGCGCCAGCAGCCAAGATTGGACAGAAGAGACCCAGTACTTC
v_call: TRBV5-6; j_call: TRBJ1-1; clone_size: few; d_call: .; cdr3_aa: CASSFGGNTEAFF; cdr3_nt: TGTGCCAGCAGCTTCGGGGGGAACACTGAAGCTTTCTTT
v_call: TRBV4-3; j_call: TRBJ2-2; clone_size: .; d_call: .; cdr3_aa: CASSQDPSQNTGELFF; cdr3_nt: TGCGCCAGCAGCCAAGACCCGAGCCAGAACACCGGGGAGCTGTTTTTT
v_call: TRBV5-1; j_call: TRBJ1-1; clone_size: few; d_call: .; cdr3_aa: CASSSTAGTFTEAFF; cdr3_nt: TGCGCCAGCAGCTCAACCGCCGGGACATTTACTGAAGCTTTCTTT
v_call: TRBV19; j_call: TRBJ2-3; clone_size: .; d_call: TRBD2; cdr3_aa: CASSTRTSGSPDTQYF; cdr3_nt: TGTGCCAGTAGTACTAGGACTAGCGGGAGTCCAGATACGCAGTATTTT
v_call: TRBV7-2; j_call: TRBJ2-3; clone_size: few; d_call: TRBD2; cdr3_aa: CASSSGLATDTQYF; cdr3_nt: TGTGCCAGCAGCTCGGGACTAGCTACAGATACGCAGTATTTT
v_call: TRBV18; j_call: TRBJ2-1; clone_size: few; d_call: TRBD1; cdr3_aa: CASSPPPGGTEQFF; cdr3_nt: TGTGCCAGCTCACCACCCCCAGGGGGCACTGAGCAGTTCTTC
v_call: TRBV4-1; j_call: TRBJ1-5; clone_size: .; d_call: .; cdr3_aa: CASSQAVSQPQHF; cdr3_nt: TGCGCCAGCAGCCAAGCAGTAAGTCAGCCCCAGCATTTT
v_call: TRBV10-3; j_call: TRBJ2-5; clone_size: .; d_call: .; cdr3_aa: CAISESQGGDQYF; cdr3_nt: TGTGCCATCAGTGAGTCTCAGGGAGGCGACCAGTACTTC
v_call: TRBV20-1; j_call: TRBJ1-6; clone_size: .; d_call: TRBD1; cdr3_aa: CSAMKTGSSYNSPLHF; cdr3_nt: TGCAGTGCTATGAAGACAGGGAGCTCCTATAATTCACCCCTCCACTTT
v_call: TRBV19; j_call: TRBJ1-2; clone_size: .; d_call: .; cdr3_aa: CASKESPYGYTF; cdr3_nt: TGTGCCAGTAAGGAATCTCCTTATGGCTACACCTTC
v_call: TRBV12-5; j_call: TRBJ2-3; clone_size: .; d_call: TRBD2; cdr3_aa: CASGRTSPAATQYF; cdr3_nt: TGTGCTAGTGGCCGGACTAGCCCCGCCGCTACGCAGTATTTT
v_call: TRBV7-8; j_call: TRBJ2-2; clone_size: .; d_call: TRBD1; cdr3_aa: CASSFSPPGQKLFF; cdr3_nt: TGTGCCAGCAGCTTTAGTCCCCCGGGACAGAAGCTGTTTTTT
v_call: TRBV20-1; j_call: TRBJ1-1; clone_size: .; d_call: .; cdr3_aa: CSARDPTLVNTEAFF; cdr3_nt: TGCAGTGCTAGAGATCCAACACTGGTGAACACTGAAGCTTTCTTT
v_call: TRBV9; j_call: TRBJ2-2; clone_size: .; d_call: .; cdr3_aa: CASRPSSNAGELFF; cdr3_nt: TGTGCCAGCAGGCCTAGCTCTAATGCCGGGGAGCTGTTTTTT
v_call: TRBV7-2; j_call: TRBJ2-3; clone_size: few; d_call: TRBD2; cdr3_aa: CASSYLSGGGTDTQYF; cdr3_nt: TGTGCCAGCAGCTACCTTAGCGGGGGGGGCACAGATACGCAGTATTTT
v_call: TRBV27; j_call: TRBJ2-2; clone_size: .; d_call: TRBD1; cdr3_aa: CASSSGTGGNGELFF; cdr3_nt: TGTGCCAGCAGTTCGGGGACAGGGGGCAACGGGGAGCTGTTTTTT
v_call: TRBV6-1; j_call: TRBJ1-5; clone_size: .; d_call: .; cdr3_aa: CASSDGERPQHF; cdr3_nt: TGTGCCAGCAGTGACGGGGAGCGGCCCCAGCATTTT
v_call: TRBV5-1; j_call: TRBJ2-3; clone_size: few; d_call: TRBD1; cdr3_aa: CASSPRSTGFPADTQYF; cdr3_nt: TGCGCCAGCAGCCCCCGCTCGACAGGGTTCCCCGCAGATACGCAGTATTTT
v_call: TRBV30; j_call: TRBJ2-1; clone_size: once; d_call: .; cdr3_aa: CAWTILDEQFF; cdr3_nt: TGTGCCTGGACTATTCTAGATGAGCAGTTCTTC
v_call: TRBV29-1; j_call: TRBJ2-4; clone_size: .; d_call: TRBD1; cdr3_aa: CSAVHRGNLNIQYF; cdr3_nt: TGCAGCGCCGTACACAGGGGAAACCTAAACATTCAGTACTTC
v_call: TRBV7-2; j_call: TRBJ1-2; clone_size: .; d_call: .; cdr3_aa: CASSFGRDYGYTF; cdr3_nt: TGTGCCAGCAGCTTCGGACGGGACTATGGCTACACCTTC
v_call: TRBV7-2; j_call: TRBJ2-6; clone_size: .; d_call: .; cdr3_aa: CASRPGGTGANVLTF; cdr3_nt: TGTGCCAGCAGACCCGGAGGGACCGGGGCCAACGTCCTGACTTTC
v_call: TRBV5-8; j_call: TRBJ2-5; clone_size: few; d_call: .; cdr3_aa: CASSPGLIVRETQYF; cdr3_nt: TGTGCCAGCAGCCCAGGACTAATTGTAAGAGAGACCCAGTACTTC
v_call: TRBV29-1; j_call: TRBJ1-3; clone_size: few; d_call: .; cdr3_aa: CSVVTRGRYSGNTIYF; cdr3_nt: TGCAGCGTCGTAACGAGGGGGAGGTATTCTGGAAACACCATATATTTT
v_call: TRBV30; j_call: TRBJ1-1; clone_size: few; d_call: .; cdr3_aa: CAWSGMNTEAFF; cdr3_nt: TGTGCCTGGAGCGGGATGAACACTGAAGCTTTCTTT